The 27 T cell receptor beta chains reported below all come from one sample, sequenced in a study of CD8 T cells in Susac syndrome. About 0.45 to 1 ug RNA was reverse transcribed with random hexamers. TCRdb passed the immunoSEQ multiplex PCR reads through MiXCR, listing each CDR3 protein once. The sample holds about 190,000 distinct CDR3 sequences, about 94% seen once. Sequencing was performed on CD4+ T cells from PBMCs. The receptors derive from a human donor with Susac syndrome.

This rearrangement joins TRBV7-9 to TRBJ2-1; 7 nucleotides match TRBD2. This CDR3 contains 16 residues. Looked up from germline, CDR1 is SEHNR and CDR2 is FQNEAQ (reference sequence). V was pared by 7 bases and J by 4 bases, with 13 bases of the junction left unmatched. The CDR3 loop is CASTLSGTKDYNEQFF. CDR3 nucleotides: TGTGCCAGCACCCTCTCCGGGACTAAAGATTACAATGAGCAGTTCTTC.

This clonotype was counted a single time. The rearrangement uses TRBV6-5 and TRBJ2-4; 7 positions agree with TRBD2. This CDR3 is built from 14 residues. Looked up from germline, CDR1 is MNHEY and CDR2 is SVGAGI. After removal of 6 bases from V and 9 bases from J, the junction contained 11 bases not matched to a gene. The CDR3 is CASSPGRVKPIQYF. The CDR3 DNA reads TGTGCCAGCAGCCCTGGGAGGGTGAAACCCATTCAGTACTTC.

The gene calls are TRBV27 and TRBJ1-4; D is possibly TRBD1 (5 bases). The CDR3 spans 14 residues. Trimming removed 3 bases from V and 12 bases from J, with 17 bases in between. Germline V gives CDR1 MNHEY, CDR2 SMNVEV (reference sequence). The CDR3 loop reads CASSFQGGAAELFF. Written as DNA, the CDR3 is TGTGCCAGCAGTTTTCAGGGAGGGGCCGCGGAACTGTTTTTT.

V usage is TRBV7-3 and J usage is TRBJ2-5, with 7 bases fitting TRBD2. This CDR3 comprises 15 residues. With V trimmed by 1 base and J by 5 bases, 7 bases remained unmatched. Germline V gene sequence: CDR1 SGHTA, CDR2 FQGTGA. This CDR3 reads CASSLMGGEGETQYF. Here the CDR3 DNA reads TGTGCCAGCAGCTTAATGGGCGGGGAGGGGGAGACCCAGTACTTC.

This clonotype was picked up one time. The CDR3 sequence is CASSPIRDITGGGEQYF. In DNA, the CDR3 is TGTGCCAGCTCACCAATTAGGGACATTACCGGCGGTGGGGAGCAGTACTTC. V and J are TRBV18 and TRBJ2-7, with a tentative D call TRBD1 (6 bases). The CDR3 is 17 residues long. V lost 2 bases and J 7 bases, leaving 24 bases between the germline ends. The germline V gene encodes CDR1 KGHSH and CDR2 LQKENI.

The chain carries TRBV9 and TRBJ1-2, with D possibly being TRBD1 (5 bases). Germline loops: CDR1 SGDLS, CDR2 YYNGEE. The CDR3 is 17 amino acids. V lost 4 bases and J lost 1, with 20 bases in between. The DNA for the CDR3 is TGTGCCAGCAGCCGAACCCAACCTGGGGCAGATAACTATGGCTACACCTTC. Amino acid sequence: CASSRTQPGADNYGYTF.

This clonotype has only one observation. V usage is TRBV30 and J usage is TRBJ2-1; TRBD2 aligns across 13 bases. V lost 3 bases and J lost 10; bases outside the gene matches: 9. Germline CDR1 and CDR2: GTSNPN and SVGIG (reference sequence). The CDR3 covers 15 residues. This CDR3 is CAWSGTSGGAGEQFF. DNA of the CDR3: TGTGCCTGGAGCGGAACTAGCGGGGGGGCCGGCGAGCAGTTCTTC.

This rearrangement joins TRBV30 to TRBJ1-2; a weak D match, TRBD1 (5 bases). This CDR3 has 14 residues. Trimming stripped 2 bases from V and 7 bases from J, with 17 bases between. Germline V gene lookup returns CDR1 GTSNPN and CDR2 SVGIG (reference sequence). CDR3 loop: CAWSLGQGTGGYTF. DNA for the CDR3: TGTGCCTGGAGTCTAGGTCAGGGTACCGGTGGCTACACCTTC.

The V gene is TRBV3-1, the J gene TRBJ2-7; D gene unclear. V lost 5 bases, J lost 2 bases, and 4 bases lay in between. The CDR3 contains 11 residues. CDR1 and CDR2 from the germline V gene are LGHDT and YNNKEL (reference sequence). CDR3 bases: TGTGCCAGCAGCTTCCCCTACGAGCAGTACTTC. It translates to CASSFPYEQYF.

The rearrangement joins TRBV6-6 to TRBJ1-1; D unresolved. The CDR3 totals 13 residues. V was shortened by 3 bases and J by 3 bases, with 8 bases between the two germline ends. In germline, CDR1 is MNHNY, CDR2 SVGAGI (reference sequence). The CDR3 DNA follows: TGTGCCAGCAGTTATGAACTCTACACTGAAGCTTTCTTT. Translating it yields CASSYELYTEAFF.

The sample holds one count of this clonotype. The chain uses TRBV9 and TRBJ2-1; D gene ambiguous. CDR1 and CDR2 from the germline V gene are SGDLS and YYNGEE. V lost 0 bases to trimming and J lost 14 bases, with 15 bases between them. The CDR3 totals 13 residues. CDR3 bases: TGTGCCAGCAGCGTAGTATTGAAGGAAAGTGAGTTCTTC. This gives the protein CASSVVLKESEFF. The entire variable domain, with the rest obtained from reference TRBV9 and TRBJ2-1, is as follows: DSGVTQTPKHLITATGQRVTLRCSPRSGDLSVYWYQQSLDQGLQFLIQYYNGEERAKGNILERFSAQQFPDLHSELNLSSLELGDSALYFCASSVVLKESEFFGPGTRLTVL.

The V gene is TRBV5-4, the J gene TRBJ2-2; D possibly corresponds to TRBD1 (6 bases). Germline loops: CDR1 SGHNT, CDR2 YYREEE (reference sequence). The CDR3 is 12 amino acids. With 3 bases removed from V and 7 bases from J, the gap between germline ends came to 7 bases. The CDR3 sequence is CASSSGVGELFF. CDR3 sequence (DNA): TGTGCCAGCAGCTCAGGGGTCGGGGAGCTGTTTTTT. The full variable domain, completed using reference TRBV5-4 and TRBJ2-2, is ETGVTQSPTHLIKTRGQQVTLRCSSQSGHNTVSWYQQALGQGPQFIFQYYREEENGRGNFPPRFSGLQFPNYSSELNVNALELDDSALYLCASSSGVGELFFGEGSRLTVL.

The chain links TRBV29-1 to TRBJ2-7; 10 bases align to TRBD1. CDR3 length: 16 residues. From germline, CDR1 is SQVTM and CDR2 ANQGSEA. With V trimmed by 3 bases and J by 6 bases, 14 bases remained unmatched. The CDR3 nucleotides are TGCAGCGTTGAGGGATCCGACAGGGGGCTACAGGGCGAGCAGTACTTC. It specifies CSVEGSDRGLQGEQYF.

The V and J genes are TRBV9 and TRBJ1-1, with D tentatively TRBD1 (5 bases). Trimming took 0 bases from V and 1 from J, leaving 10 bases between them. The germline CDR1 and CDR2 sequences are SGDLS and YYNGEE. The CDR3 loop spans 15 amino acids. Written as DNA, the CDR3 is TGTGCCAGCAGCGTAGGTGGGGGGAAGAACACTGAAGCTTTCTTT. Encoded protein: CASSVGGGKNTEAFF.

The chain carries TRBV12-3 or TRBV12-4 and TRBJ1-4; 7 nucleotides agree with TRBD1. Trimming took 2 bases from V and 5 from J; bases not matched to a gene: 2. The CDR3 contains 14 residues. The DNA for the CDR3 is TGTGCCAGCAGTTTAAGGGACAGAAATGAAAAACTGTTTTTT. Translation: CASSLRDRNEKLFF.

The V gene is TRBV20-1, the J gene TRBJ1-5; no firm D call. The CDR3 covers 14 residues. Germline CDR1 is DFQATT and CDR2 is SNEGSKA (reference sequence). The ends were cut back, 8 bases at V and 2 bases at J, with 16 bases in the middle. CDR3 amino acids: CSLHRPGGNQPQHF. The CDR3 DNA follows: TGCAGTCTACACCGCCCGGGTGGCAATCAGCCCCAGCATTTT.

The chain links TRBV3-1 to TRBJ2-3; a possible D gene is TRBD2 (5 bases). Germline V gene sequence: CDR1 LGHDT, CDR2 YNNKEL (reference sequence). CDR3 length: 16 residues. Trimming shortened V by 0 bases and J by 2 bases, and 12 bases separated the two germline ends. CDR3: CASSQERLTLTDTQYF. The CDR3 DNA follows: TGTGCCAGCAGCCAAGAACGACTAACCCTCACAGATACGCAGTATTTT.

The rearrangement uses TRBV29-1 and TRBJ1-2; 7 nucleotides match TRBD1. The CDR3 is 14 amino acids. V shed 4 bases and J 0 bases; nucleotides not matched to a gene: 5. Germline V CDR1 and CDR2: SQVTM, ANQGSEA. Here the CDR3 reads CSVAAGTANYGYTF. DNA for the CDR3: TGCAGCGTTGCTGCCGGGACAGCTAACTATGGCTACACCTTC.

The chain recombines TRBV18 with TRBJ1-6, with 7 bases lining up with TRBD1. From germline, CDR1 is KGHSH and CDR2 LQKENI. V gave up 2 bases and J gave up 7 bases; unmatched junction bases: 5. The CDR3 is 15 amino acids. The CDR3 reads CASSPDRAKNSPLHF. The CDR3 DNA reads TGTGCCAGCTCACCAGACAGGGCGAAGAATTCACCCCTCCACTTT.

CDR3 bases: TGCGCCAGCAGCCAGTCAACCTACGAGCAGTACTTC. Its translation: CASSQSTYEQYF. This chain links TRBV10-2 with TRBJ2-7; D ambiguous. This CDR3 contains 12 residues. Trimming cost V 6 bases and J 2 bases, with 8 bases left between them. Germline V gene data show CDR1 as WSHSY and CDR2 as SAAADI.

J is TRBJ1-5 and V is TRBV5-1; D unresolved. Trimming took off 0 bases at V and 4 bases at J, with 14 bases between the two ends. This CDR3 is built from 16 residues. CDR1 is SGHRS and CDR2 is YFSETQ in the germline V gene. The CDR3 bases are TGCGCCAGCAGCTTGGACGCAATCTCCGGGAATCAGCCCCAGCATTTT. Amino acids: CASSLDAISGNQPQHF.

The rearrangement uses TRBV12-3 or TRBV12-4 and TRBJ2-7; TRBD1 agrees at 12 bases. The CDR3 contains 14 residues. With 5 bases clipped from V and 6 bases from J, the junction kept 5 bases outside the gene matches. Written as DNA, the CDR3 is TGTGCCAGCAGTACGCCGGGACAGGGGGCCGAGCAGTACTTC. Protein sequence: CASSTPGQGAEQYF.

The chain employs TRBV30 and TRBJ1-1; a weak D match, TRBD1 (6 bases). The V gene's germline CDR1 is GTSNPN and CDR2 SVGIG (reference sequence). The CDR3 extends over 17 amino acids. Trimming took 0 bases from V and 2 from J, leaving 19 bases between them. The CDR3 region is CAWSVGGAGTQNTEAFF. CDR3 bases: TGTGCCTGGAGTGTAGGAGGGGCCGGGACACAAAACACTGAAGCTTTCTTT.

The CDR3 loop reads CSARGLRTIYEKLFF. DNA for the CDR3: TGCAGTGCTAGAGGCCTCCGGACTATTTATGAAAAACTGTTTTTT. The chain carries TRBV20-1 and TRBJ1-4; D gene uncertain. V was trimmed by 1 base and J by 6 bases, leaving 15 bases between them. CDR1 and CDR2 from the germline V gene are DFQATT and SNEGSKA (reference sequence). The CDR3 is made up of 15 amino acids.

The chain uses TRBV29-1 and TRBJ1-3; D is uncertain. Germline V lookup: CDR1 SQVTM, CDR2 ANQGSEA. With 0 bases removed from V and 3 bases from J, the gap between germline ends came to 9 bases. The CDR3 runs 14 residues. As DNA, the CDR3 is TGCAGCGTTGAAGATGGTCGAGATGGAAACACCATATATTTT. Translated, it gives CSVEDGRDGNTIYF.

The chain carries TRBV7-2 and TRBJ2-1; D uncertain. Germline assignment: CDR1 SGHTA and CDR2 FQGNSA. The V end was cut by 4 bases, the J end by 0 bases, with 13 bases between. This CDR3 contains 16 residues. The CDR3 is CASSSRTGSSYNEQFF. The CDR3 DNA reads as TGTGCCAGCAGCTCTAGGACGGGTAGCTCCTACAATGAGCAGTTCTTC.

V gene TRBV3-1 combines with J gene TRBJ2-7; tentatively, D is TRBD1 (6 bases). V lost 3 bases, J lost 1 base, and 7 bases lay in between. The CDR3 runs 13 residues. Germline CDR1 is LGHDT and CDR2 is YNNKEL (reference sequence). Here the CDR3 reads CASSHDRSYEQYF. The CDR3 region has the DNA TGTGCCAGCAGCCACGACAGGTCCTACGAGCAGTACTTC.